Listed here is a single T cell receptor beta chain. Its antigen is undetermined. The data derive from a study of Ad26.COV2.S vaccination and SARS-CoV-2 variants. Overall study: Of the COV1001 trial arms, the Ad26.COV2.S arm included the donor. Once or twice, 56 days apart, Ad26.COV2.S was delivered intramuscularly. Study-level points and caveats: Vaccine recipients had higher spike-specific TCR breadth than placebo recipients.

Clones were sequenced by immunoSEQ multiplex PCR, and TCRdb holds only the in-frame ones, with some missing. The table records 350,000 to 450,000 clones, around 83% of them present only once. CDR1 is SGHDT and CDR2 is YYEEEE in the germline V gene. The CDR3 is 14 amino acids. Trimming shortened V by 2 bases and J by 1 base, and 10 bases separated the two germline ends. Described treatment: some 20 received Ad26.COV2.S at low or high dose, single or two shots; about 5 received placebo; per-sample allocation not given. Day 63 after the first vaccine or placebo injection was the time point for sampling. An 18-55-year-old adult in Boston served as donor.

The chain recombines TRBV5-6 with TRBJ2-7, with D perhaps TRBD1 (5 bases). The TCR comes from a person between 18 and 65 years old who received the Ad26.COV2.S COVID-19 vaccine or a placebo. The input for sequencing was peripheral blood, taken in a trial of Ad26.COV2.S vaccine versus placebo. The CDR3 spells CASSFAPGSYEQYF. The DNA for the CDR3 is TGTGCCAGCAGCTTTGCCCCAGGGTCCTACGAGCAGTACTTC. The full variable domain, rest sourced from reference TRBV5-6 and TRBJ2-7, is DAGVTQSPTHLIKTRGQQVTLRCSPKSGHDTVSWYQQALGQGPQFIFQYYEEEERQRGNFPDRFSGHQFPNYSSELNVNALLLGDSALYLCASSFAPGSYEQYFGPGTRLTVT.